The TCR beta chain under discussion was sequenced for a study of T cells in Graves' hyperthyroidism and ophthalmopathy. Study findings and constraints: Most clonotypes that expanded in the thyroid above 0.001 also showed up in blood.

RNA transcripts were the template for amplifying TCR beta CDR3 regions. The HTBI primer set drove a first-round RT-PCR of the TCR CDR3. TCRdb ran MiXCR on the multiplex PCR reads and lists one entry per CDR3 protein. Among 96,000 or so distinct CDR3 sequences listed, about 51% were seen once. With 5 bases removed from V and 4 bases from J, the gap between germline ends came to 6 bases. The germline V gene has CDR1 SQVTM and CDR2 ANQGSEA. The CDR3 covers 11 residues. For this clonotype: Its antigen is still unknown.

Hyperthyroidism of Graves' type that showed no ophthalmopathy progression within 18 months was stable. The diagnoses drew upon clinical symptoms, serum thyroxine and TRAb, thyroid ultrasound and orbital computed tomography. The receptor comes from a middle-aged woman with Graves' hyperthyroidism. The chain is built from TRBV29-1 and TRBJ2-1, with no clear D. The sample consisted of blood. In DNA form, the CDR3 reads TGCAGCGTTCACTCGTACAATGAGCAGTTCTTC. This translates into CSVHSYNEQFF.